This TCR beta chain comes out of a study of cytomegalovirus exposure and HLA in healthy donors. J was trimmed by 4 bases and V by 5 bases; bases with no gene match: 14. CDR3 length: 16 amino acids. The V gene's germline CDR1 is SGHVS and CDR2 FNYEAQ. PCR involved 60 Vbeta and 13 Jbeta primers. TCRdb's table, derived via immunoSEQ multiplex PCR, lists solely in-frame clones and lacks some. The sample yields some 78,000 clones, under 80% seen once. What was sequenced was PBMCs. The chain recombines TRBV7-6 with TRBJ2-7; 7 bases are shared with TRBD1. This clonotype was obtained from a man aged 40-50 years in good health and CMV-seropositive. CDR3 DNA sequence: TGTGCCAGCAGCACCCGACAGGGTCGTACGCCATACGAGCAGTACTTC. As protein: CASSTRQGRTPYEQYF. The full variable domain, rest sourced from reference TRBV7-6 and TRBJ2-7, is GAGVSQSPRYKVTKRGQDVALRCDPISGHVSLYWYRQALGQGPEFLTYFNYEAQQDKSGLPNDRFSAERPEGSISTLTIQRTEQRDSAMYRCASSTRQGRTPYEQYFGPGTRLTVT.